The 6 T cell receptor beta chains presented below share a single source sample, sequenced in a study of T cells in Graves' hyperthyroidism and ophthalmopathy. RNA transcripts served as the template for amplifying TCR beta CDR3 regions. With the HTBI primer set, the TCR CDR3 went through a first round of RT-PCR. TCRdb passed the multiplex PCR reads through MiXCR, listing each CDR3 protein once. Of 350,000 or so distinct CDR3 sequences in the sample, about a sixth were seen once. Input material: blood. The receptors here all came from a woman aged 40-49 years with Graves' ophthalmopathy.

This chain joins TRBV6-1 and TRBJ2-7; 9 positions match TRBD2. Germline loops: CDR1 MNHNS, CDR2 SASEGT. V shed 4 bases, J shed 4 bases, and the junction held 5 bases outside the gene matches. CDR3 length: 14 amino acids. The CDR3 protein is CASSGGLAGYEQYF. CDR3 in DNA: TGTGCCAGCAGTGGAGGCCTAGCGGGATACGAGCAGTACTTC.

The V and J genes are TRBV6-1 and TRBJ2-7; TRBD1 might be the D (6 bases). Germline V gene data show CDR1 as MNHNS and CDR2 as SASEGT. The CDR3 length is 12 residues. V was cut by 6 bases and J by 4 bases, with 10 bases left in between. Here the CDR3 reads CASRTGWYEQYF. Written as DNA, the CDR3 is TGTGCCAGCAGAACAGGGTGGTACGAGCAGTACTTC.

The sample holds many counts of this clonotype. This sequence joins TRBV28 and TRBJ1-2, with 7 bases fitting TRBD1. The germline CDR1 and CDR2 sequences are MDHEN and SYDVKM. The CDR3 runs to 13 residues. V lost 8 bases and J lost 7; bases outside the gene matches: 10. The CDR3 loop reads CASGAGGRRGYTF. The CDR3 DNA is TGTGCCAGCGGCGCAGGGGGAAGACGTGGCTACACCTTC.

The genes are TRBV2 and TRBJ1-6; D is ambiguous. V gave up 0 bases and J gave up 11 bases, with 8 bases separating them. This CDR3 is 13 amino acids long. In germline, CDR1 is SNHLY, CDR2 FYNNEI. For the CDR3, the DNA is TGTGCCAGCAGTGAAGCGCTTAAGACACCCCTCCACTTT. The encoded protein is CASSEALKTPLHF.

Ten or more counts support this clonotype. The chain carries TRBV15 and TRBJ2-7, with 9 bases lining up with TRBD1. In germline, CDR1 is LNHNV, CDR2 YYDKDF (reference sequence). V gave up 1 base and J gave up 3 bases; unmatched junction bases: 7. The CDR3 sequence is 16 residues long. DNA for the CDR3: TGTGCCACCAGCAGAGGAATGGGACAGGGCGACTACGAGCAGTACTTC. It is translated as CATSRGMGQGDYEQYF.

This clonotype was found many times. This sequence joins TRBV6-5 and TRBJ1-2; a weak D match, TRBD1 (5 bases). Trimming took 7 bases from V and 3 from J, leaving 18 bases between them. This CDR3 has 15 amino acids. Germline loops: CDR1 MNHEY, CDR2 SVGAGI. The CDR3 loop is CASILSGASYYGYTF. DNA for the CDR3: TGTGCCAGCATCCTCAGCGGGGCGTCCTACTATGGCTACACCTTC.